Listed here are 27 T cell receptor beta chains from one sample, sequenced in a study of blood T cell repertoires in COVID-19 (dated by TCRdb to the early 2020s). Library preparation employed the immunoSEQ multiplex PCR assay. The table was pulled from immuneACCESS by TCRdb, which kept in-frame rearrangements only. Such tables lose some clones; where checked, under half of the loss comes from unresolved V genes, and the rest has no known cause. The sample has 250,000 to 300,000 clones on record, 89% of them singletons. Roughly 5% of the sample lies in the top ten. Sequences were obtained from peripheral blood. These receptors were taken from a woman between 35 and 50 years old who had recovered from COVID-19.

The chain's CDR3 is CASSQGDRGNTGELFF. The CDR3 bases are TGTGCCAGCAGCCAAGGGGACAGGGGGAACACCGGGGAGCTGTTTTTT. The rearrangement uses TRBV4-2 and TRBJ2-2, with 10 positions matching TRBD1. The CDR3 sequence is 16 residues long. Germline V CDR1 and CDR2: LGHNA, YNFKEQ. The trim removed 1 base at V and 1 base at J, leaving 0 bases unmatched.

This clone was seen a handful of times. V gene TRBV2 combines with J gene TRBJ2-1; the match to TRBD2 covers 14 bases. Germline V lookup: CDR1 SNHLY, CDR2 FYNNEI. There are 17 residues in the CDR3. Trimming cost V 7 bases and J 5 bases; bases outside gene matches: 10. This CDR3 is CASKRLAGGVGNNEQFF. In nucleotides, the CDR3 is TGTGCCAGCAAACGACTAGCGGGAGGGGTAGGTAACAATGAGCAGTTCTTC.

The V gene is TRBV5-6, the J gene TRBJ1-5, with a weak D call TRBD1 (5 bases). The CDR3 length is 17 residues. Germline values: CDR1 SGHDT, CDR2 YYEEEE. V lost 0 bases to trimming and J lost 3 bases, with 16 bases between them. In DNA form, the CDR3 reads TGTGCCAGCAGCTTGGCGGTAGACAGCGAGTACAATCAGCCCCAGCATTTT. Encoded protein: CASSLAVDSEYNQPQHF.

This rearrangement joins TRBV2 to TRBJ1-2; TRBD1 matches at 8 bases. CDR1 is SNHLY, CDR2 FYNNEI, per germline. The CDR3 runs 15 residues. With V trimmed by 6 bases and J by 4 bases, 10 bases remained unmatched. The CDR3 protein is CASRRQGATGYGYTF. CDR3 nucleotides: TGTGCCAGCAGGCGGCAGGGGGCGACCGGCTATGGCTACACCTTC.

The chain combines TRBV27 with TRBJ2-1, with D possibly TRBD2 on 6 matching bases. Germline CDR1 and CDR2: MNHEY and SMNVEV (reference sequence). CDR3 size: 12 residues. The V gene lost 4 bases and the J gene lost 12 bases, with 13 bases spanning the gap. In nucleotides, the CDR3 is TGTGCCAGCAGTTCGACTAGTAGCGGGCAGTTCTTC. Translated, it gives CASSSTSSGQFF.

This clone was seen once. This chain connects TRBV11-3 to TRBJ2-5; 8 bases agree with TRBD1. V dropped 5 bases and J dropped 6; count of bases not matched to a gene: 20. This CDR3 spans 18 amino acids. The germline CDR1 and CDR2 sequences are SGHNT and YENEEA. In DNA, the CDR3 is TGTGCCAGCAGCAAAAGGACAGGGAGCAGTTCGGAAGTAAAGACCCAGTACTTC. Protein product: CASSKRTGSSSEVKTQYF. Full variable domain (remainder filled in from reference TRBV11-3 and TRBJ2-5): EAGVVQSPRYKIIEKKQPVAFWCNPISGHNTLYWYLQNLGQGPELLIRYENEEAVDDSQLPKDRFSAERLKGVDSTLKIQPAELGDSAVYLCASSKRTGSSSEVKTQYFGPGTRLLVL.

This clone was seen only once. The chain has TRBV14 and TRBJ1-3, with unresolved D. The germline V and J ends were trimmed by 1 base and 0 bases, with 10 bases remaining between them. CDR3 size: 16 residues. Germline values: CDR1 SGHDN, CDR2 FVKESK. The CDR3 here is CASSQGGAYSGNTIYF. CDR3 in DNA: TGTGCCAGCAGCCAAGGAGGAGCTTACTCTGGAAACACCATATATTTT.

Worth noting for this clone: The same CDR3 also results from other DNA sequences found in this sample. The J gene is TRBJ2-5, the V gene TRBV5-1, with D tentatively TRBD2 (5 bases). V was cut by 0 bases and J by 2 bases, with 8 bases left in between. This CDR3 comprises 14 residues. Germline values: CDR1 SGHRS, CDR2 YFSETQ. The CDR3 coding sequence is TGCGCCAGCAGCTTGGGGTCGGGGCAAGAGACCCAGTACTTC. This translates into CASSLGSGQETQYF.

This clone was seen more than once but under ten times. V is TRBV23-1 and J is TRBJ2-7, with a tentative D call TRBD1 (6 bases). TRBV23-1 is given ORF status, its function remaining uncertain. CDR3 length: 24 amino acids. The ends were cut back, 0 bases at V and 0 bases at J, with 36 bases in the middle. CDR3 bases: TGCGCCAGCAGTCAATCAAAGGGGACCCGCAGAGCCAGGGGTCCTAGTCCTTACTCCTACGAGCAGTACTTC. It codes for CASSQSKGTRRARGPSPYSYEQYF.

V usage is TRBV2 and J usage is TRBJ1-2; 8 bases line up with TRBD1. Germline CDR1 and CDR2: SNHLY and FYNNEI. J was trimmed by 11 bases and V by 5 bases; bases with no gene match: 10. The CDR3 is 13 amino acids. CDR3 amino acids: CASSTRDRNAYTF. In nucleotides, the CDR3 is TGTGCCAGCAGTACTCGGGACAGGAATGCATACACCTTC.

The rearrangement links TRBV4-3 to TRBJ2-7; D not resolved. The CDR3 extends over 10 amino acids. Between the trimmed V and J ends, which lost 10 bases and 9 bases, there was a span of 13 bases. CDR1 is LGHNA, CDR2 YSLEER, per germline. CDR3 DNA sequence: TGCGCCACCACCCTCCAGTGGCAGTACGTC. This sequence encodes CATTLQWQYV.

V and J are TRBV19 and TRBJ2-2; possibly TRBD1 for D (5 bases). Germline-derived CDR1 and CDR2 are LNHDA and SQIVND (reference sequence). CDR3 length: 16 amino acids. V lost 0 bases to trimming and J lost 3 bases, with 11 bases between them. CDR3 residues: CASSIDPPGYTGELFF. CDR3 in DNA: TGTGCCAGTAGTATAGATCCCCCAGGGTACACCGGGGAGCTGTTTTTT.

CDR3 sequence (DNA): TGTGCCAGCAGTCCAGGGTTTTATTCACCCCTCCACTTT. It specifies CASSPGFYSPLHF. V usage is TRBV28 and J usage is TRBJ1-6; TRBD1 is a possible D gene (5 bases). V was clipped by 5 bases and J by 8 bases, with 10 bases between them. This CDR3 is 13 amino acids long. Looked up from germline, CDR1 is MDHEN and CDR2 is SYDVKM. Complete variable domain (other parts from reference TRBV28 and TRBJ1-6): DVKVTQSSRYLVKRTGEKVFLECVQDMDHENMFWYRQDPGLGLRLIYFSYDVKMKEKGDIPEGYSVSREKKERFSLILESASTNQTSMYLCASSPGFYSPLHFGNGTRLTVT.

This chain connects TRBV5-1 to TRBJ2-2, with TRBD2 matching over 11 bases. CDR3 length equals 20 residues. Looked up from germline, CDR1 is SGHRS and CDR2 is YFSETQ. Trimming removed 3 bases from V and 4 bases from J; junction bases left unmatched: 17. The CDR3 DNA sequence: TGCGCCAGCAGCTCGATCATACCGGGACTAGCGGCCGGAGTCACCGGGGAGCTGTTTTTT. As protein: CASSSIIPGLAAGVTGELFF.

This chain connects TRBV6-6 to TRBJ1-1; maybe TRBD1 (5 bases). The CDR3 contains 14 residues. Germline CDR1 reads MNHNY; CDR2 reads SVGAGI (reference sequence). V lost 0 bases to trimming and J lost 2 bases, with 7 bases between them. The CDR3: CASSYSTVNTEAFF. The CDR3 nucleotides read TGTGCCAGCAGTTACTCGACAGTCAACACTGAAGCTTTCTTT.

This chain links TRBV5-5 with TRBJ1-1; 7 bases agree with TRBD1. The ends lost 4 bases at V and 1 base at J; junction bases unmatched: 10. The CDR3 consists of 16 residues. Looked up from germline, CDR1 is SGHKS and CDR2 is YYEKEE (reference sequence). In DNA form, the CDR3 reads TGTGCCAGCAGCCCAGGGACAGCCATAAGGAACACTGAAGCTTTCTTT. As protein: CASSPGTAIRNTEAFF.

The CDR3 here is CASSLVVGENTEAFF. DNA for the CDR3: TGTGCCAGCAGCTTAGTTGTAGGAGAGAACACTGAAGCTTTCTTT. The rearrangement links TRBV11-2 to TRBJ1-1; D gene uncertain. V lost 1 base to trimming and J lost 1 base, with 10 bases between them. Germline V gene lookup returns CDR1 SGHAT and CDR2 FQNNGV. The CDR3 is 15 residues long.

This clone appeared once. The chain couples TRBV24-1 to TRBJ2-2; 8 nucleotides align to TRBD1. This CDR3 is 15 amino acids long. V shed 10 bases and J 1 base; nucleotides not matched to a gene: 7. The germline gives CDR1 KGHDR, CDR2 SFDVKD. CDR3 residues: CATERTGQNTGELFF. The CDR3 DNA reads as TGTGCCACGGAACGGACAGGGCAGAACACCGGGGAGCTGTTTTTT.

The chain couples TRBV28 to TRBJ2-7; 8 positions agree with TRBD2. Germline V gene lookup returns CDR1 MDHEN and CDR2 SYDVKM. CDR3 length: 13 residues. Trimming at V came to 10 bases and at J to 5 bases, leaving 10 bases not matched to a gene. CDR3 in amino acids: CAILSGGLDEQYF. The CDR3 DNA follows: TGTGCCATCCTGTCGGGGGGGTTGGACGAGCAGTACTTC.

Worth noting for this clone: The junction does not match germline at one end; this may be a read error. This chain links TRBV19 with TRBJ2-5; 11 bases map to TRBD2. The CDR3 runs 16 residues. Germline-derived CDR1 and CDR2 are LNHDA and SQIVND (reference sequence). The CDR3 bases are TGTGCCAGTAGTCTAGACACTAGCGGGAGCGGGGAGACCCAGTACTTC. It specifies CASSLDTSGSGETQYF.

The J gene is TRBJ2-2, the V gene TRBV12-3 or TRBV12-4, with no clear D. Trimming took 5 bases from V and 0 from J, leaving 4 bases between them. This CDR3 spans 13 amino acids. The CDR3 is CASSPPNTGELFF. CDR3 DNA: TGTGCCAGCAGTCCTCCGAACACCGGGGAGCTGTTTTTT.

This clone was counted only a few times. The V call is TRBV19, the J call TRBJ1-4; 10 nucleotides line up with TRBD1. The V and J ends lost 9 bases and 8 bases, in that order; junction bases with no gene match: 6. The CDR3 loop spans 13 amino acids. Germline V gene data show CDR1 as LNHDA and CDR2 as SQIVND (reference sequence). In nucleotides, the CDR3 is TGTGCCAGCAGTGACAGGGGGCGAGAAAAACTGTTTTTT. It encodes CASSDRGREKLFF.

The J gene is TRBJ2-5, the V gene TRBV9, with D possibly TRBD2 on 5 matching bases. CDR1 is SGDLS and CDR2 is YYNGEE in the germline V gene. The ends were cut back, 2 bases at V and 5 bases at J, with 10 bases in the middle. The CDR3 is 13 residues long. CDR3 sequence: CASSVSSLETQYF. CDR3 sequence (DNA): TGTGCCAGCAGCGTTTCTAGCCTGGAGACCCAGTACTTC.

The chain recombines TRBV5-1 with TRBJ1-1, with D uncertain. CDR3 length: 15 amino acids. CDR1 and CDR2 from the germline V gene are SGHRS and YFSETQ. V was clipped by 3 bases and J by 4 bases, with 16 bases between them. The CDR3 region is CASSSEEAVGTEAFF. CDR3 sequence (DNA): TGCGCCAGCAGCTCCGAGGAGGCGGTGGGCACTGAAGCTTTCTTT.

The rearrangement joins TRBV6-5 to TRBJ2-3, with D tentatively TRBD1 (6 bases). This CDR3 region has 15 residues. Between the trimmed V and J ends, which lost 8 bases and 2 bases, there was a span of 17 bases. From germline, CDR1 is MNHEY and CDR2 SVGAGI. CDR3 DNA: TGTGCCAGCCGGGACACTTACCTCTCCACAGATACGCAGTATTTT. This gives the protein CASRDTYLSTDTQYF.

The chain combines TRBV4-1 with TRBJ1-1; a possible D gene is TRBD1 (5 bases). Germline CDR1 and CDR2: MGHRA and YSYEKL. CDR3 size: 15 residues. V was clipped by 0 bases and J by 4 bases, with 12 bases between them. CDR3 residues: CASSQDSPGGTEAFF. CDR3 nucleotide sequence: TGCGCCAGCAGCCAAGATTCTCCGGGGGGCACTGAAGCTTTCTTT.

This chain connects TRBV5-1 to TRBJ1-5; no clear D. The CDR3 consists of 11 residues. CDR1 SGHRS and CDR2 YFSETQ come from the germline V gene. Deletions cut 4 bases from V and 5 bases from J, with 4 bases between. CDR3 residues: CASSPDQPQHF. The CDR3, as DNA: TGCGCCAGCAGCCCCGATCAGCCCCAGCATTTT.